This passage covers 25 T cell receptor beta chains from one sample sequenced in a study of blood T cell repertoires in COVID-19. The table came from immunoSEQ multiplex PCR; TCRdb's copy has only in-frame clones and leaves some out. The data contain tens of thousands of clones, about four fifths of them singletons. The sequencing sample was made of PBMCs or T cells enriched from blood (not recorded which). These receptors were obtained from a woman aged 40 to 55 with acute COVID-19.

On this clone itself: The sample contains more than one DNA sequence encoding this CDR3. This sequence joins TRBV28 and TRBJ2-1; tentative D call: TRBD2 (6 bases). Germline CDR1 is MDHEN and CDR2 is SYDVKM. The length of the CDR3 is 15 residues. The V end lost 2 bases, the J end lost 0 bases, and 8 bases lay between the germline ends. This CDR3 reads CASSLAGSSYNEQFF. The CDR3 DNA reads TGTGCCAGCAGTTTAGCGGGGAGCTCCTACAATGAGCAGTTCTTC.

This rearrangement joins TRBV6-5 to TRBJ2-2; D might be TRBD1 (6 bases). V gave up 6 bases and J gave up 4 bases, with 15 bases separating them. The CDR3 totals 15 residues. The germline CDR1 and CDR2 sequences are MNHEY and SVGAGI. CDR3 nucleotides: TGTGCCAGCAGCCGAGATAGAGGGGGCACCGGGGAGCTGTTTTTT. Its protein product is CASSRDRGGTGELFF.

The rearrangement joins TRBV6-5 to TRBJ2-7, with 7 bases lining up with TRBD2. With 2 bases clipped from V and 2 bases from J, the junction kept 9 bases outside the gene matches. Germline-derived CDR1 and CDR2 are MNHEY and SVGAGI. The CDR3 is 16 residues long. The DNA of the CDR3 is TGTGCCAGCAGTTACCGTTGGCTAGCGGACGCCTACGAGCAGTACTTC. It yields the protein CASSYRWLADAYEQYF.

The chain links TRBV19 to TRBJ2-5; D unresolved. Trimming stripped 2 bases from V and 2 bases from J, with 6 bases between. The length of the CDR3 is 13 residues. Germline V lookup: CDR1 LNHDA, CDR2 SQIVND (reference sequence). CDR3 residues: CASSIKPQETQYF. In DNA form, the CDR3 reads TGTGCCAGTAGTATAAAGCCACAAGAGACCCAGTACTTC.

The J gene is TRBJ2-3, the V gene TRBV7-9; a possible D gene is TRBD1 (6 bases). CDR1 and CDR2 from the germline V gene are SEHNR and FQNEAQ (reference sequence). Trimming pared 7 bases from V and 2 bases from J, leaving 13 bases between. This CDR3 spans 14 amino acids. Here the CDR3 reads CASKQGFLTDTQYF. CDR3 DNA sequence: TGTGCCAGCAAACAGGGCTTTCTCACAGATACGCAGTATTTT.

The rearrangement links TRBV6-1 to TRBJ1-3; maybe TRBD1 (6 bases). Germline values: CDR1 MNHNS, CDR2 SASEGT. CDR3 length: 14 residues. Deletions cut 1 base from V and 2 bases from J, with 6 bases between. CDR3 in DNA: TGTGCCAGCAGTGAAGACAGGGCTGGAAACACCATATATTTT. Its protein product is CASSEDRAGNTIYF.

This clone was seen more than once but under ten times. The chain has TRBV7-9 and TRBJ1-5; 10 nucleotides match TRBD1. CDR3 size: 15 residues. CDR1 is SEHNR, CDR2 FQNEAQ, per germline (reference sequence). The ends lost 8 bases at V and 6 bases at J; junction bases unmatched: 10. The DNA of the CDR3 is TGTGCCAGCGGCCCGGGACAGGGGTTGGTTCAGCCCCAGCATTTT. This gives the protein CASGPGQGLVQPQHF.

The chain uses TRBV2 and TRBJ2-4; 7 positions match TRBD1. V was pared by 5 bases and J by 13 bases, with 8 bases of the junction left unmatched. CDR1 is SNHLY, CDR2 FYNNEI, per germline. The CDR3 is 12 amino acids. The CDR3 loop reads CASSRQGRGQYF. In nucleotides, the CDR3 is TGTGCCAGCAGTCGACAGGGTCGTGGGCAGTACTTC.

The V call is TRBV6-5, the J call TRBJ1-6; 8 bases match TRBD1. Trimming removed 7 bases from V and 10 bases from J; junction bases left unmatched: 9. CDR1 and CDR2 from the germline V gene are MNHEY and SVGAGI. The CDR3 length is 14 residues. CDR3 region: CASKIQGGESPLHF. The CDR3 DNA sequence: TGTGCCAGCAAGATACAGGGGGGCGAATCACCCCTCCACTTT.

This sequence joins TRBV6-6 and TRBJ2-2; D is possibly TRBD2 (6 bases). This CDR3 region has 15 residues. The V end lost 5 bases, the J end lost 7 bases, and 17 bases lay between the germline ends. CDR1 and CDR2 from the germline V gene are MNHNY and SVGAGI (reference sequence). The CDR3 protein is CASSNVAGLFGELFF. CDR3 in DNA: TGTGCCAGCAGTAACGTTGCGGGGCTCTTCGGGGAGCTGTTTTTT.

CDR3 nucleotides: TGTGCCAGCAGTTTAGTCGGGAATTCACCCCTCCACTTT. It encodes CASSLVGNSPLHF. V gene TRBV12-3 or TRBV12-4 combines with J gene TRBJ1-6; unclear D gene. The CDR3 loop spans 13 amino acids. Trimming left V 1 base short and J 7 bases short, with 5 bases between.

The V and J genes are TRBV2 and TRBJ2-7, with D possibly matching TRBD1 (7 bases). The CDR3 spans 13 residues. Deletions cut 10 bases from V and 3 bases from J, with 16 bases between. CDR1 and CDR2 from the germline V gene are SNHLY and FYNNEI. The CDR3 loop reads CATGRQGLYEQYV. The CDR3 nucleotides read TGTGCCACCGGGCGACAGGGACTCTACGAGCAGTACGTC.

The chain links TRBV9 to TRBJ2-1, with TRBD2 identical over 7 bases. This CDR3 is 15 amino acids long. Trimming removed 4 bases from V and 7 bases from J; junction bases left unmatched: 11. CDR1 and CDR2 (germline): SGDLS, YYNGEE. The CDR3 reads CASSYRAHGGNEQFF. DNA for the CDR3: TGTGCCAGCAGCTACCGGGCTCACGGGGGGAATGAGCAGTTCTTC. Drawing the rest from reference TRBV9 and TRBJ2-1, the complete variable domain is DSGVTQTPKHLITATGQRVTLRCSPRSGDLSVYWYQQSLDQGLQFLIQYYNGEERAKGNILERFSAQQFPDLHSELNLSSLELGDSALYFCASSYRAHGGNEQFFGPGTRLTVL.

The chain recombines TRBV10-1 with TRBJ1-5; D may be TRBD1 (6 bases). This CDR3 comprises 15 residues. The germline gives CDR1 WNHNN, CDR2 SYGVQD (reference sequence). V lost 0 bases to trimming and J lost 4 bases, with 10 bases between them. CDR3 bases: TGCGCCAGCAGTGAGTCTGGCAGGGGTAATCAGCCCCAGCATTTT. Its translation is CASSESGRGNQPQHF.

The chain couples TRBV2 to TRBJ2-1; tentative D call: TRBD2 (6 bases). Trimming removed 8 bases at V and 7 bases at J, with 18 bases between. CDR3 length: 14 amino acids. Germline lookup yields CDR1 SNHLY and CDR2 FYNNEI. The CDR3 protein is CASGGGGPGNEQFF. CDR3 bases: TGTGCCAGCGGAGGCGGAGGGCCAGGGAATGAGCAGTTCTTC.

The chain has TRBV7-6 and TRBJ1-1, with D possibly TRBD1 on 6 matching bases. The germline V gene has CDR1 SGHVS and CDR2 FNYEAQ. With 4 bases removed from V and 0 bases from J, the gap between germline ends came to 9 bases. The CDR3 extends over 14 amino acids. The CDR3: CASSWTAVNTEAFF. CDR3 DNA: TGTGCCAGCAGCTGGACAGCGGTGAACACTGAAGCTTTCTTT. The complete variable domain, with remaining parts taken from reference TRBV7-6 and TRBJ1-1, reads GAGVSQSPRYKVTKRGQDVALRCDPISGHVSLYWYRQALGQGPEFLTYFNYEAQQDKSGLPNDRFSAERPEGSISTLTIQRTEQRDSAMYRCASSWTAVNTEAFFGQGTRLTVV.

The chain recombines TRBV2 with TRBJ2-4; D is unclear. This CDR3 contains 13 residues. Trimming left V 4 bases short and J 2 bases short, with 6 bases between. Germline lookup yields CDR1 SNHLY and CDR2 FYNNEI. The CDR3 loop is CASSGSTKNIQYF. The CDR3 DNA is TGTGCCAGCAGTGGTTCTACCAAAAACATTCAGTACTTC.

The rearrangement joins TRBV9 to TRBJ2-3; 14 bases fit TRBD2. CDR1 and CDR2 from the germline V gene are SGDLS and YYNGEE. Unmatched junction bases numbered 10, after V lost 0 bases and J lost 7 bases. The CDR3 has 18 amino acids. The CDR3 region has the DNA TGTGCCAGCAGCGTAGCTACAGGGACTAGCGGGAGCGAGTATACGCAGTATTTT. It encodes CASSVATGTSGSEYTQYF.

The chain combines TRBV19 with TRBJ2-7; 11 bases line up with TRBD1. CDR3 size: 13 residues. The trim removed 4 bases at V and 6 bases at J, leaving 2 bases unmatched. CDR1 and CDR2 (germline): LNHDA, SQIVND (reference sequence). CDR3 amino acids: CASSKDRGREQYF. CDR3 coding DNA: TGTGCCAGTAGTAAGGACAGGGGGCGCGAGCAGTACTTC.

The chain combines TRBV2 with TRBJ2-4; TRBD1 matches 8 bases. V gave up 3 bases and J gave up 4 bases; unmatched junction bases: 2. The CDR3 length is 14 residues. Germline V gene data show CDR1 as SNHLY and CDR2 as FYNNEI. The CDR3 loop is CASSDWTGKNIQYF. The CDR3 DNA is TGTGCCAGCAGTGATTGGACAGGGAAAAACATTCAGTACTTC.

The rearrangement uses TRBV2 and TRBJ1-4, with D uncertain. This CDR3 spans 15 amino acids. Germline-derived CDR1 and CDR2 are SNHLY and FYNNEI. The V and J ends lost 1 base and 0 bases respectively, with 6 bases between them. The CDR3 nucleotides are TGTGCCAGCAGTGAAGGGCAAGCAACTAATGAAAAACTGTTTTTT. Amino acid sequence: CASSEGQATNEKLFF.

The genes are TRBV5-1 and TRBJ2-3; D perhaps matches TRBD2 (5 bases). The V and J ends lost 1 base and 4 bases respectively, with 13 bases between them. The CDR3 runs to 15 residues. CDR1 SGHRS and CDR2 YFSETQ come from the germline V gene. CDR3 amino acids: CASSLRGLQADTQYF. For the CDR3, the DNA is TGCGCCAGCAGCTTGAGAGGACTCCAAGCAGATACGCAGTATTTT.

The chain has TRBV5-4 and TRBJ2-3; the match to TRBD1 covers 7 bases. Germline V gene sequence: CDR1 SGHNT, CDR2 YYREEE (reference sequence). This CDR3 spans 14 amino acids. J gave up 2 bases and V 4 bases, and 4 bases lay outside the gene matches. CDR3: CASSVGQNTDTQYF. The DNA of the CDR3 is TGTGCCAGCAGCGTGGGACAGAACACAGATACGCAGTATTTT. The full variable domain, in which reference TRBV5-4 and TRBJ2-3 provide the parts outside the CDR3, is ETGVTQSPTHLIKTRGQQVTLRCSSQSGHNTVSWYQQALGQGPQFIFQYYREEENGRGNFPPRFSGLQFPNYSSELNVNALELDDSALYLCASSVGQNTDTQYFGPGTRLTVL.

This clone was seen only a few times. The V and J genes are TRBV2 and TRBJ1-2; possible D gene TRBD1, 6 bases. V was clipped by 3 bases and J by 5 bases, with 10 bases between them. Germline V gene lookup returns CDR1 SNHLY and CDR2 FYNNEI. The CDR3 has 13 residues. CDR3 in amino acids: CASSDGGAYGYTF. The CDR3 coding sequence is TGTGCCAGCAGTGACGGGGGGGCTTATGGCTACACCTTC.

DNA for the CDR3: TGTGCCAGCTCACCCGGGACTAGCGGGACTAACAATGAGCAGTTCTTC. It codes for CASSPGTSGTNNEQFF. V and J are TRBV18 and TRBJ2-1; TRBD2 matches at 13 bases. Germline V lookup: CDR1 KGHSH, CDR2 LQKENI. J lost 5 bases, V lost 3 bases, and 4 bases had no gene match. The CDR3 contains 16 residues.